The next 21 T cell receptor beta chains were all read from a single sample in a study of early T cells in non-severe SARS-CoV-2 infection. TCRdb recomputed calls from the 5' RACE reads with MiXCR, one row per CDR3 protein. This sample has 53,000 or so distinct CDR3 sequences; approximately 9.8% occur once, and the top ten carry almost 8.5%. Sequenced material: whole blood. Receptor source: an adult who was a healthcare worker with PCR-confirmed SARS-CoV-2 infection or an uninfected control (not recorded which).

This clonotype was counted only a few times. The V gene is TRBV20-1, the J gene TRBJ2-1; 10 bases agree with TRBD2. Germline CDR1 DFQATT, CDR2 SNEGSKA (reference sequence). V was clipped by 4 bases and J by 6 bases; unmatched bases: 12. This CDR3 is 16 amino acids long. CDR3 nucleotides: TGCAGTGCTACACCGCTTCTAGCGGGAGTCCTCAATGAGCAGTTCTTC. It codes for CSATPLLAGVLNEQFF.

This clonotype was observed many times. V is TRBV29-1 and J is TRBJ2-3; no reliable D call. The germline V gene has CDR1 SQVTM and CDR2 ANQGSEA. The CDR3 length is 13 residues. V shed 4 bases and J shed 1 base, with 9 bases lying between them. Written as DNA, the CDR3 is TGCAGCGTTGCGGTTGCGCGCACAGATACGCAGTATTTT. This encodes CSVAVARTDTQYF.

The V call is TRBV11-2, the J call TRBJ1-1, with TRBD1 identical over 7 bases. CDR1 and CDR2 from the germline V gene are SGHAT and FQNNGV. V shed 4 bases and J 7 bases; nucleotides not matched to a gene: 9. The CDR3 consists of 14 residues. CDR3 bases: TGTGCCAGCAGCTCCCCAAGGACAGGACTTGAAGCTTTCTTT. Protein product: CASSSPRTGLEAFF.

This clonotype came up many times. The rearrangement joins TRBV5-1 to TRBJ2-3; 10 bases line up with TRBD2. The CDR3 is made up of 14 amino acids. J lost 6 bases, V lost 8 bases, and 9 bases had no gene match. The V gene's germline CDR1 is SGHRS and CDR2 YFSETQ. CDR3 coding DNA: TGCGCCAGTTCTCGAAGCGGGAGGGACGATACGCAGTATTTT. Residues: CASSRSGRDDTQYF.

In DNA form, the CDR3 reads TGCGCCAGCAGCCTATGGACAGGGGCGGGCGGGGAGCTGTTTTTT. Amino acids: CASSLWTGAGGELFF. The rearrangement links TRBV5-1 to TRBJ2-2; 9 bases map to TRBD1. CDR3 length: 15 residues. Germline V gene data show CDR1 as SGHRS and CDR2 as YFSETQ. V trimming: 4 bases; J trimming: 7 bases; junction bases outside the gene matches: 8.

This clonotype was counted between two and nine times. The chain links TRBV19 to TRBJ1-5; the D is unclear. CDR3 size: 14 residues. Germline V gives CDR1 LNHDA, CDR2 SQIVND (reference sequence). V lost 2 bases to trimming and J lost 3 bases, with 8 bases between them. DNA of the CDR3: TGTGCCAGTAGTATATCGGAGGACAATCAGCCCCAGCATTTT. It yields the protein CASSISEDNQPQHF.

The CDR3, as DNA: TGTGCCAGCCACGGCCGCATGAACACTGAAGCTTTCTTT. Encoded protein: CASHGRMNTEAFF. The V gene is TRBV27, the J gene TRBJ1-1; the D is unclear. Germline CDR1 is MNHEY and CDR2 is SMNVEV (reference sequence). The CDR3 totals 13 residues. V gave up 8 bases and J gave up 0 bases, with 10 bases separating them.

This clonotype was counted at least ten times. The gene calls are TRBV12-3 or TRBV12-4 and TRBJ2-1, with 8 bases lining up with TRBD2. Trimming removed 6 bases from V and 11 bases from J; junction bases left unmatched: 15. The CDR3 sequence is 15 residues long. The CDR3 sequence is CASSLTPGLVPQQFF. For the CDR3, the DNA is TGTGCCAGCAGCCTCACTCCGGGACTAGTCCCCCAGCAGTTCTTC.

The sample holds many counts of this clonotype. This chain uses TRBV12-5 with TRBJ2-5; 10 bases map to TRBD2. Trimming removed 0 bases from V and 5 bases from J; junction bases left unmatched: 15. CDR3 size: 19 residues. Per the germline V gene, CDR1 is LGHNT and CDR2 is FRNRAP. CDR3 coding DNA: TGTGCTAGTGGTTTGGTACTCTGGCCAGCGGGAGGGCCGCAGGAGACCCAGTACTTC. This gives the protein CASGLVLWPAGGPQETQYF.

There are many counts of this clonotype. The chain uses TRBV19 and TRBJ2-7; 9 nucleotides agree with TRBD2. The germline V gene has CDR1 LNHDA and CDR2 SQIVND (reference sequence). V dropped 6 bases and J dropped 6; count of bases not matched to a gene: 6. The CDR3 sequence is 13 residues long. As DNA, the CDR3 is TGTGCCAGTAGCTTTGGACTAGCGAGCGAGCAGTACTTC. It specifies CASSFGLASEQYF.

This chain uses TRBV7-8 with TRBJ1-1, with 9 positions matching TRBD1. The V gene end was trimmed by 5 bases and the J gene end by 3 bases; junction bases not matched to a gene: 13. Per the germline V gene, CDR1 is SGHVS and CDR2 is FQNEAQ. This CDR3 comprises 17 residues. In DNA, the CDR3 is TGTGCCAGCAGCCCCCCGACAGGGGGAAGGGGGTACACTGAAGCTTTCTTT. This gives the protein CASSPPTGGRGYTEAFF.

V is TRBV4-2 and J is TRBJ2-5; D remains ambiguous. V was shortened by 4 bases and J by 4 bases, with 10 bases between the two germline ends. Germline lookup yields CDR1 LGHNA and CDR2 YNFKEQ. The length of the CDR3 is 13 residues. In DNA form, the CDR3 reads TGTGCCAGCAGCCGAGACAAAGTAGAGACCCAGTACTTC. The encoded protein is CASSRDKVETQYF.

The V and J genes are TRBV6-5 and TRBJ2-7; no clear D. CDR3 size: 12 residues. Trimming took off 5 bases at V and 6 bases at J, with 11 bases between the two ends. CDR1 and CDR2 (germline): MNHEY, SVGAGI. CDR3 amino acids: CASSNPGREQYF. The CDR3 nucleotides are TGTGCCAGCAGTAACCCCGGCCGCGAGCAGTACTTC.

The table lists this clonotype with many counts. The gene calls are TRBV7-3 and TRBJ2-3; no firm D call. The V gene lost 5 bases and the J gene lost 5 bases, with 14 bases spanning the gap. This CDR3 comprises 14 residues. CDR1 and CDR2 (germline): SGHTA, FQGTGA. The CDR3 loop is CASSPLGSGDTQYF. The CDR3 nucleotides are TGTGCCAGCAGCCCCCTGGGATCGGGAGATACGCAGTATTTT.

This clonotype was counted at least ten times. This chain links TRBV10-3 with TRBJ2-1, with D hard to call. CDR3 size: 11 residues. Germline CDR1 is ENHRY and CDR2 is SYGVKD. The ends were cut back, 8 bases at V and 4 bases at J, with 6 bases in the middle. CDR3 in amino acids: CAIGIYNEQFF. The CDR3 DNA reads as TGTGCCATCGGGATTTACAATGAGCAGTTCTTC.

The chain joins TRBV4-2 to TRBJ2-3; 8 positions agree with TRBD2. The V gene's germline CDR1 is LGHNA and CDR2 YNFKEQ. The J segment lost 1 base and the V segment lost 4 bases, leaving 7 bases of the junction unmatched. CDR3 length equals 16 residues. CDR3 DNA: TGTGCCAGCAGCCCCCAAGCGGGAGCCGGCACAGATACGCAGTATTTT. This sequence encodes CASSPQAGAGTDTQYF.

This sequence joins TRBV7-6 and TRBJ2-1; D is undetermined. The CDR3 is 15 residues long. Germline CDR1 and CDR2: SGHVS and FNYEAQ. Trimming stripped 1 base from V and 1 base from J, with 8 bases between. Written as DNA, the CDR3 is TGTGCCAGCAGCTTAGAACTGGTTTCCTACAATGAGCAGTTCTTC. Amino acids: CASSLELVSYNEQFF.

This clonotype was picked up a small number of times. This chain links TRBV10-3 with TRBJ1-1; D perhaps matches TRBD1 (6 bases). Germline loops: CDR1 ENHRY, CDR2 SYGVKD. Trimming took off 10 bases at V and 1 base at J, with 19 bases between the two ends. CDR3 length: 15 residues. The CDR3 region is CATRALQGRNTEAFF. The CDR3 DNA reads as TGTGCCACCCGAGCCTTACAGGGCCGGAACACTGAAGCTTTCTTT.

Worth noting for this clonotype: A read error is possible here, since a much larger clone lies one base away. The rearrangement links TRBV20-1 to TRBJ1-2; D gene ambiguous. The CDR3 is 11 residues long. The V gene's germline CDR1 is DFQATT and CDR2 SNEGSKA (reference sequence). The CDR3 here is CCVGTSYGYTF. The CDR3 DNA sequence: TGCTGTGTCGGAACTTCCTATGGCTACACCTTC.

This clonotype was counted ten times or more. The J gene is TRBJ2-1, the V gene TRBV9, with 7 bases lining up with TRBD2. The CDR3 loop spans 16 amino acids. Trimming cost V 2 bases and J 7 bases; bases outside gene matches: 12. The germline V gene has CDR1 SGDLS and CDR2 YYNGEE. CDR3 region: CASSVDSGTTGNEQFF. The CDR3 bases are TGTGCCAGCAGCGTTGACAGCGGGACCACGGGAAATGAGCAGTTCTTC.

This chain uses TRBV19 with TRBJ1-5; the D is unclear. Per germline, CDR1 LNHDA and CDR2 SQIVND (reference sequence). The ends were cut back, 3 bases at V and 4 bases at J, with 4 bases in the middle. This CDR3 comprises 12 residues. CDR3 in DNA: TGTGCCAGTAGTATGCCGAATCAGCCCCAGCATTTT. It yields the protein CASSMPNQPQHF.